These T cell receptor beta chains were read from a single sample in a study of T-cell memory formation after mild COVID-19. TCRdb analysed the 5' RACE reads with MiXCR anew, one entry per CDR3 protein. Among roughly 40,000 distinct CDR3 sequences listed, 7.3% were seen once. Specimen: PBMCs or a T cell subset sorted from them (not recorded which). Source of these receptors: a man aged 18 to 35 who had mild COVID-19 (a few samples of this study predate the infection). Cell type and time point are not known. CDR3s include the opening cysteine and the closing phenylalanine or tryptophan. The D gene is left open where the match is weak. Clone size is stated in some rows and not others, as once, few, many or a class when expanded.

J gene: TRBJ2-3; V gene: TRBV7-6; clone size: NA; D gene: NA; CDR3 DNA: TGTGCCAGCAGCTACACTAGCACAGATACGCAGTATTTT; CDR3 protein: CASSYTSTDTQYF
J gene: TRBJ1-2; V gene: TRBV5-1; clone size: NA; D gene: NA; CDR3 DNA: TGCGCCAGCAGCTTGGTATATCAGGGTAGAGATGGCTACACCTTC; CDR3 protein: CASSLVYQGRDGYTF
J gene: TRBJ2-2; V gene: TRBV6-5; clone size: many; D gene: NA; CDR3 DNA: TGTGCCAGCAGTTACGGTCAGGACACCGGGGAGCTGTTTTTT; CDR3 protein: CASSYGQDTGELFF
J gene: TRBJ1-3; V gene: TRBV25-1; clone size: few; D gene: NA; CDR3 DNA: TGTGCCAGCAGTGAAGTATCGACGGGAAACACCATATATTTT; CDR3 protein: CASSEVSTGNTIYF
J gene: TRBJ2-2; V gene: TRBV7-3; clone size: many; D gene: NA; CDR3 DNA: TGTGCCAGCAGCTCCACCCTCCAATTGGACACCGGGGAGCTGTTTTTT; CDR3 protein: CASSSTLQLDTGELFF
J gene: TRBJ2-3; V gene: TRBV18; clone size: NA; D gene: NA; CDR3 DNA: TGTGCCAGCTCACTGGGCAGCAGCACAGATACGCAGTATTTT; CDR3 protein: CASSLGSSTDTQYF
J gene: TRBJ2-7; V gene: TRBV18; clone size: many; D gene: NA; CDR3 DNA: TGTGCCAGCTCACCCTTGAACGAGCAGTACTTC; CDR3 protein: CASSPLNEQYF
J gene: TRBJ2-5; V gene: TRBV5-1; clone size: NA; D gene: NA; CDR3 DNA: TGCGCCAGCAGCTCCTGGGGCGGGGAGGAGACCCAGTACTTC; CDR3 protein: CASSSWGGEETQYF
J gene: TRBJ2-2; V gene: TRBV5-1; clone size: many; D gene: NA; CDR3 DNA: TGCGCCAGCAGCCTGACCGCTCGACGGGCCACCGGGGAGCTGTTTTTT; CDR3 protein: CASSLTARRATGELFF
J gene: TRBJ2-3; V gene: TRBV5-6; clone size: many; D gene: NA; CDR3 DNA: TGTGCCAGCAGCTTGAGTCCCCGCACAGATACGCAGTATTTT; CDR3 protein: CASSLSPRTDTQYF
J gene: TRBJ2-3; V gene: TRBV5-1; clone size: medium-sized; D gene: NA; CDR3 DNA: TGCGCCAGCAGCTTTAGCAATCCGGCAGATACGCAGTATTTT; CDR3 protein: CASSFSNPADTQYF
J gene: TRBJ2-3; V gene: TRBV7-2; clone size: NA; D gene: TRBD2; CDR3 DNA: TGTGCCAGCAGCCCAGGGTGGCGGGGGGGAGGAGATACGCAGTATTTT; CDR3 protein: CASSPGWRGGGDTQYF
J gene: TRBJ1-1; V gene: TRBV12-3/TRBV12-4; clone size: NA; D gene: TRBD1; CDR3 DNA: TGTGCCAGCAGTTTCGGACAGGGGTCTGAAGCTTTCTTT; CDR3 protein: CASSFGQGSEAFF
J gene: TRBJ2-7; V gene: TRBV18; clone size: few; D gene: NA; CDR3 DNA: TGTGCCAGCTCAAGTAATGGGGGCTCCTACGAGCAGTACTTC; CDR3 protein: CASSSNGGSYEQYF
J gene: TRBJ1-2; V gene: TRBV4-2; clone size: many; D gene: NA; CDR3 DNA: TGTGCCAGCAGCCAAGAACAGAGTGATTATGGCTACACCTTC; CDR3 protein: CASSQEQSDYGYTF
J gene: TRBJ1-1; V gene: TRBV7-9; clone size: NA; D gene: NA; CDR3 DNA: TGTGCCAGCAGAGAGAGGGACACTGAAGCTTTCTTT; CDR3 protein: CASRERDTEAFF
J gene: TRBJ2-5; V gene: TRBV6-5; clone size: NA; D gene: TRBD1; CDR3 DNA: TGTGCCAGCAGTTACTCGGGCAGGGGGACCCAAGAGACCCAGTACTTC; CDR3 protein: CASSYSGRGTQETQYF
J gene: TRBJ1-1; V gene: TRBV5-1; clone size: NA; D gene: TRBD1; CDR3 DNA: TGCGCCAGCAGCTTGTGGACAGGGGGGGGCACTGAAGCTTTCTTT; CDR3 protein: CASSLWTGGGTEAFF
J gene: TRBJ1-1; V gene: TRBV20-1; clone size: NA; D gene: NA; CDR3 DNA: TGCAGTGCTAGGGCGGGCGTAAGAACTGAAGCTTTCTTT; CDR3 protein: CSARAGVRTEAFF
J gene: TRBJ1-2; V gene: TRBV7-9; clone size: NA; D gene: TRBD1; CDR3 DNA: TGTGCCAGCAGCTCATTACAGGGGGCTGACTATGGCTACACCTTC; CDR3 protein: CASSSLQGADYGYTF
J gene: TRBJ1-2; V gene: TRBV5-1; clone size: few; D gene: NA; CDR3 DNA: TGCGCCAGCAGCCAGGGAGTCTATGGCTACACCTTC; CDR3 protein: CASSQGVYGYTF
J gene: TRBJ2-1; V gene: TRBV11-1; clone size: many; D gene: NA; CDR3 DNA: TGTGCCAGCAGCTTAGACGGGGCCGGTGAGCAGTTCTTC; CDR3 protein: CASSLDGAGEQFF